The subject of this entry is one T cell receptor beta chain. This clone was picked up a small number of times. Which antigen it targets is not known. No much larger clone is present one base from it, and per-base qualities are unavailable. These data come from a study of blood T cell repertoires in COVID-19 (dated by TCRdb to 2019 to 2021). The study in broad terms: Samples covering the acute and convalescent phases of COVID-19 were provided by collaborators in the United States, Italy and Spain. The material from the prospective study consisted of cDNA or gDNA derived from T cells, B-cell-depleted T cells, or PBMCs. Deeply sampled blood TCRbeta repertoires from subjects exposed to, actively infected with, or recovered from COVID-19 were included in the dataset. The repertoires were released in a freely available public database intended as a resource for research on the immune response to SARS-CoV-2. The samples were drawn from two sources: the first 160 participants of the ongoing ImmuneRACE study, and about 1,300 subjects contributed by 6 global collaborators. Nearly every sample came with metadata listing a de-identified subject ID, COVID-19 status, age in years and sex. Where available, HLA class I and class II types were taken from metadata supplied by the sample provider and were not determined by assay-based typing.

Participants in the prospective study were aged about 18 to 95 years, lived in more than 20 United States geographic areas, and enrolled through a virtual design. To assign participants to cohorts, the prospective study relied on clinical history that participants themselves reported in a screening survey and a study questionnaire. Exposed participants had been in contact, within 2 weeks of entering the study, with a person who had a PCR-confirmed or clinician-diagnosed case of COVID-19. In the prospective study, whole blood, serum and a nasopharyngeal or oropharyngeal swab were collected from each participant by mobile phlebotomists. Over a roughly 2-month period, participants in the prospective study had the option of providing additional blood draws and questionnaires. Before DNA extraction, prospective study blood samples were shipped either frozen or at room temperature. TCRbeta CDR3 regions were amplified from genomic DNA by means of the immunoSEQ Assay, a bias-controlled multiplex PCR. Turning to the authors' computational methods: The number of nucleated cells in each sample was estimated by amplification of reference gene primers within the assay. To quantify the absolute abundance of each unique TCRbeta CDR3 rearrangement, sequence reads were collapsed and filtered. For each sample, productive Simpson clonality was calculated as the square root of Simpson's diversity index across productive rearrangements. TCRdb took this table from immuneACCESS and kept in-frame rearrangements with V and J called. Such tables lack part of the clones; where checked against another copy, unresolved V genes explain under half of the gap, and the rest is unexplained. D and trimming were read from the DNA, whereas the V and J calls and clone size are those reported in that table. The sample table shows about 200,000 clones, and around 84% are seen once. The ten largest account for under 4% of the sample.

What the work shows at the level of the full study, not this receptor alone: How much clinical and demographic metadata was included differed by source and by participant, and the metadata was provided uncurated.

Its CDR3 holds 14 amino acids, cysteine through phenylalanine. Only the CDR3 part of the read is kept: 42 bases, read in frame from the first base. V is shortened by 4 bases, J by 7 bases, and the region joining them spans 13 bases. Per the germline V gene, MNHEY is the CDR1 and SVGAGI is the CDR2. Recombination linked TRBV6-5 to TRBJ2-2; TRBD1 is a possible D gene, resting on 5 matching bases. The receptor comes from a woman aged 25-40 years who had been exposed to COVID-19. Sequencing input: PBMCs or T cells enriched from blood (not recorded which). The DNA sequence is given as TGTGCCAGCAGTTCGAAAGGGGAACACGGGGAGCTGTTTTTT. Its protein product is CASSSKGEHGELFF.